This entry describes one T cell receptor beta chain. The sample is drawn from a study of cytotoxic CD8 clonotypes in ibrutinib-treated CLL. Study information: Partial responders approximately 24, complete 2; roughly twelve progressed and around 15 stayed in remission by median roughly 5.5 years. The average sample held approximately 240,000 productive templates and 75,000 to 100,000 productive rearrangements.

Deep sequencing aimed at 1 in 200,000 to 1 in 1 million T cells' resolution. Using immunoSEQ multiplex PCR, the repertoire was profiled, and TCRdb retains in-frame clones only, with some absent. The data show roughly 47,000 clones, approximately 53% seen once. CDR1 is SGHTA, CDR2 FQGNSA, per germline. The CDR3 is 12 amino acids. Trimming removed 5 bases at V and 9 bases at J, with 14 bases between. This chain uses TRBV7-2 with TRBJ2-7; D is unresolved. Material: PBMCs, obtained after 12 months of ibrutinib treatment. The sequence came from a human donor with chronic lymphocytic leukemia. CDR3 sequence reads: CASSPPAWGQYF. The CDR3 nucleotides read TGTGCCAGCAGCCCACCTGCCTGGGGGCAGTACTTC.